This T cell receptor beta chain is drawn from a study of post-analysis software for immune sequencing data. Findings and caveats of the study: Normalized Chao1 diversity in multiple sclerosis patients fell significantly below that of controls. Patients showed TRBV5-6, TRBV5-1 and TRBV20-1 among 4 or 5 TRBV segments more frequent than in controls.

In its sample, this clonotype was seen a few times. Its cognate antigen is unknown. Unique-molecular-identifier-tagged TCR beta cDNA libraries were used. TCRdb re-called the PCR reads through MiXCR, storing one row per CDR3 protein. The repertoire includes about 540,000 distinct CDR3 sequences, around 36% of them detected once, and approximately 6% sits in the top ten. V dropped 2 bases and J dropped 6 bases, with 8 bases sitting between them. This CDR3 is built from 14 residues. Sample: blood. The rearrangement links TRBV12-3 or TRBV12-4 to TRBJ1-6; D is undetermined. The sequence came from a girl aged 2-17 years with multiple sclerosis. The CDR3 DNA reads as TGTGCCAGCAGTTTAAACAGTTTTAATTCACCCCTCCACTTT. It specifies CASSLNSFNSPLHF.